This T cell receptor beta chain was captured in a study of cytomegalovirus exposure and HLA in healthy donors. Per the germline V gene, CDR1 is SGHTA and CDR2 is FQGNSA. The J segment lost 4 bases and the V segment lost 1 base, leaving 0 bases of the junction unmatched. This CDR3 spans 14 amino acids. Findings and limits, study-wide: Later work found most CMV-associated TCR beta chains apparently HLA-restricted.

Primers for the PCR totalled 60 Vbeta and 13 Jbeta. Sequencing was performed with immunoSEQ multiplex PCR; in TCRdb, only in-frame clones are kept and a portion is missing. The sample contains more than 90,000 clones, 55% to 65% of which appear only once. With respect to this clone: As yet, its antigen is unknown.

The V call is TRBV7-2, the J call TRBJ2-1; 8 bases line up with TRBD1. Sequences were obtained from PBMCs. The sequence derives from a woman in her twenties or thirties in good health and CMV-seronegative. In DNA form, the CDR3 reads TGTGCCAGCAGCTTAGGGACAGGGTACAATGAGCAGTTCTTC. It yields the protein CASSLGTGYNEQFF.